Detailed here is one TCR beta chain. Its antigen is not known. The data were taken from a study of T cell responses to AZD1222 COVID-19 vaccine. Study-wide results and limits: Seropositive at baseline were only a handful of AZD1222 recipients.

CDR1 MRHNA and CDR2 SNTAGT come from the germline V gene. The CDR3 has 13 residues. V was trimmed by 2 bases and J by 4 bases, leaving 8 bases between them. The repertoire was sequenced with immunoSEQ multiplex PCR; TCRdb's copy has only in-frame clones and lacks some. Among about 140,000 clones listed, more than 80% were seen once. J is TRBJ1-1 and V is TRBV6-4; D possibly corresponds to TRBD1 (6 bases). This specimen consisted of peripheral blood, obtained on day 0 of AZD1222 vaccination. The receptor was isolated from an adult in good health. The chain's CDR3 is CASSDTGITEAFF. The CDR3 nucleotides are TGTGCCAGCAGTGACACAGGGATCACTGAAGCTTTCTTT.